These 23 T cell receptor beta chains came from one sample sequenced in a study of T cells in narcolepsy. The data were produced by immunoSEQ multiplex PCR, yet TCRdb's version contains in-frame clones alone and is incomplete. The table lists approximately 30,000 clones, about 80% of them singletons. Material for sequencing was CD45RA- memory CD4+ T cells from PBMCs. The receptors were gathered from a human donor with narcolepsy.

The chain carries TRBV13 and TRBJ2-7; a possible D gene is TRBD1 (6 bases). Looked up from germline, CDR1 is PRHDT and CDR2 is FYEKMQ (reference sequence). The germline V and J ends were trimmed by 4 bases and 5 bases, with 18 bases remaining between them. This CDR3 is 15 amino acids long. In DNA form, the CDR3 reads TGTGCCAGCAGCTCGGACAAGGGGGTGCTAGACGAGCAGTACTTC. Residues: CASSSDKGVLDEQYF.

CDR3 loop: CSVVPSGAVYEQYF. CDR3 coding DNA: TGCAGCGTTGTGCCGTCGGGGGCCGTGTACGAGCAGTACTTC. The gene calls are TRBV29-1 and TRBJ2-7; the D call may be TRBD1 or TRBD2 (6 bases each). The germline V gene has CDR1 SQVTM and CDR2 ANQGSEA. V was shortened by 4 bases and J by 4 bases, with 17 bases between the two germline ends. This CDR3 is 14 amino acids long.

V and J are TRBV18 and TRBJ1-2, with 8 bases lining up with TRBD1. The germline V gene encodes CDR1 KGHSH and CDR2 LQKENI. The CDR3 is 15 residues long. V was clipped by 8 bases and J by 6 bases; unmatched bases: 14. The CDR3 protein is CASPDTGGRWHGYTF. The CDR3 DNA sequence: TGTGCCAGCCCTGATACAGGGGGTAGGTGGCATGGCTACACCTTC.

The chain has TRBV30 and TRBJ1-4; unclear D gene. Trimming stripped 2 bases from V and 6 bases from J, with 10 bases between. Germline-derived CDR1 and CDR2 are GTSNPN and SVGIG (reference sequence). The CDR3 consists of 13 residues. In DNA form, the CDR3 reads TGTGCCTGGAGTAGCTACGGATATGAAAAACTGTTTTTT. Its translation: CAWSSYGYEKLFF.

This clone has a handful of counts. CDR3 in amino acids: CASSPTGPASYEQYF. The CDR3 region has the DNA TGTGCCAGCAGCCCCACAGGCCCTGCTTCCTACGAGCAGTACTTC. This chain connects TRBV5-4 to TRBJ2-7; D is possibly TRBD1 (5 bases). Trimming took off 4 bases at V and 1 base at J, with 15 bases between the two ends. The CDR3 is 15 amino acids. The germline CDR1 and CDR2 sequences are SGHNT and YYREEE (reference sequence). The full variable domain, completed using reference TRBV5-4 and TRBJ2-7, is ETGVTQSPTHLIKTRGQQVTLRCSSQSGHNTVSWYQQALGQGPQFIFQYYREEENGRGNFPPRFSGLQFPNYSSELNVNALELDDSALYLCASSPTGPASYEQYFGPGTRLTVT.

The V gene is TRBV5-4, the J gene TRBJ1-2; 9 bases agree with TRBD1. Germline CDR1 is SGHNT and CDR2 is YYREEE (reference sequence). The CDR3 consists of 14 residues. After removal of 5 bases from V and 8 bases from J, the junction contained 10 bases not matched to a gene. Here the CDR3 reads CASSPIGTGQGYTF. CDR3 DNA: TGTGCCAGCAGTCCAATTGGGACAGGGCAAGGCTACACCTTC.

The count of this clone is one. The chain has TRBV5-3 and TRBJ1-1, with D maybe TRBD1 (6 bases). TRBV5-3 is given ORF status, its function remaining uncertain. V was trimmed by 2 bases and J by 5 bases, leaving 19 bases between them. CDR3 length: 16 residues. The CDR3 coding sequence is TGTGCCAGAAGCTTAAGACAGGTGACAGGCAAAACTGAAGCTTTCTTT. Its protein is CARSLRQVTGKTEAFF.

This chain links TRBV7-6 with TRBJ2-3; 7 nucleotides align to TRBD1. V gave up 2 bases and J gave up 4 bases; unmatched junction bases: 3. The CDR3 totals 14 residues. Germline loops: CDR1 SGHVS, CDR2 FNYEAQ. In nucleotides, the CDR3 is TGTGCCAGCAGCTTACAGCAGGGGGCAGATACGCAGTATTTT. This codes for CASSLQQGADTQYF. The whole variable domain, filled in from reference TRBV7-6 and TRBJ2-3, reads GAGVSQSPRYKVTKRGQDVALRCDPISGHVSLYWYRQALGQGPEFLTYFNYEAQQDKSGLPNDRFSAERPEGSISTLTIQRTEQRDSAMYRCASSLQQGADTQYFGPGTRLTVL.

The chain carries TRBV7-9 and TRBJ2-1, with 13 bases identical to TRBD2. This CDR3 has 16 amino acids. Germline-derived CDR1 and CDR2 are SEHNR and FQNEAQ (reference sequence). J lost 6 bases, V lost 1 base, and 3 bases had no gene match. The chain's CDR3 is CASSLGTSGGFNEQFF. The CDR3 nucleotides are TGTGCCAGCAGCTTAGGGACTAGCGGGGGTTTCAATGAGCAGTTCTTC.

DNA for the CDR3: TGTGCCAGCAGCTTAGTGGGACTAGCGGGGGGGTTGATCCAGTACTTC. It codes for CASSLVGLAGGLIQYF. The genes are TRBV7-8 and TRBJ2-5; 16 bases align to TRBD2. Looked up from germline, CDR1 is SGHVS and CDR2 is FQNEAQ. The CDR3 is made up of 16 amino acids. With V trimmed by 1 base and J by 10 bases, 6 bases remained unmatched.

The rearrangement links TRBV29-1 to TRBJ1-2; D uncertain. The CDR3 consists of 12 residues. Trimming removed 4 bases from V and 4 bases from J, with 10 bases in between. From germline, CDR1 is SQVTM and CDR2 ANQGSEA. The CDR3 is CSVAGLGYGYTF. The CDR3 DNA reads TGCAGCGTTGCGGGTTTGGGCTATGGCTACACCTTC.

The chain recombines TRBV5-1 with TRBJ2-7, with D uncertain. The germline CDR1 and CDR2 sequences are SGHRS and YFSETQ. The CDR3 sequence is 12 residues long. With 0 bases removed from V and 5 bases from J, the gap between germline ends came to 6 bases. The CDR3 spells CASSLVNHEQYF. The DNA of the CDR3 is TGCGCCAGCAGCTTGGTTAACCACGAGCAGTACTTC.

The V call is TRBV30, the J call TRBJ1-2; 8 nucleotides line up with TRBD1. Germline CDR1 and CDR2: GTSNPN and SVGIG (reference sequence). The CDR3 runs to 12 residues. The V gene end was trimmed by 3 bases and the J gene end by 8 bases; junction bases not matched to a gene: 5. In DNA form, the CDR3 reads TGTGCCTGGAGAAGGACAGGGCAAGGCTACACCTTC. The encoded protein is CAWRRTGQGYTF.

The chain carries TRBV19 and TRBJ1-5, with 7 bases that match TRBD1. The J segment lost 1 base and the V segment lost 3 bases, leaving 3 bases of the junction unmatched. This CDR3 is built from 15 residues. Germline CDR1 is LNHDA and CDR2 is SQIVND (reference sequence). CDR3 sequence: CASSIYRGSNQPQHF. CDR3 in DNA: TGTGCCAGTAGTATTTACAGGGGAAGCAATCAGCCCCAGCATTTT.

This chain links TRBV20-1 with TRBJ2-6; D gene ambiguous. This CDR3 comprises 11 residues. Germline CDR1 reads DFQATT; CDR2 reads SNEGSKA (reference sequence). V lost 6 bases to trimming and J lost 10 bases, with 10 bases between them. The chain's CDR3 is CSAPDLNVLTF. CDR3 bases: TGCAGTGCCCCGGACCTAAACGTCCTGACTTTC.

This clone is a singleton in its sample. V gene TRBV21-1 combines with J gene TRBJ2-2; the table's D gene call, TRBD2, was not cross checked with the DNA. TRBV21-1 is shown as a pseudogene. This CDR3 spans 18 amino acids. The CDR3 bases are TGTGCCAGCAGCAAAGAACCTAGCGGGAAAATAAGTCCCGGGGAGCTGTTTTTT. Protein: CASSKEPSGKISPGELFF.

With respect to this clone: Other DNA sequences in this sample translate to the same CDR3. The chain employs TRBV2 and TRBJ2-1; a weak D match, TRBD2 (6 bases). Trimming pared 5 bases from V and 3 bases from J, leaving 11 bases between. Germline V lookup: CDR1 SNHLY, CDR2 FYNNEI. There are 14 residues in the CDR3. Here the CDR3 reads CASSPRTNYNEQFF. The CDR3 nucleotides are TGTGCCAGCAGTCCCAGGACTAACTACAATGAGCAGTTCTTC.

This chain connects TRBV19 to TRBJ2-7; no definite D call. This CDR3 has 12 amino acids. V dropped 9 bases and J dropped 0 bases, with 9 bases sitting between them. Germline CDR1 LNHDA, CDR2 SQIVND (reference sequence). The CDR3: CASLPNSYEQYF. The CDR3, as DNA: TGTGCCAGCTTACCTAACTCCTACGAGCAGTACTTC.

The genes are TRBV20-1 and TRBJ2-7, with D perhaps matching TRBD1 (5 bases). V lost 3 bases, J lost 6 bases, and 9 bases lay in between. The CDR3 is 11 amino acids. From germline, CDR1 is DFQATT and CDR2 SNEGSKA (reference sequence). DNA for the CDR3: TGCAGTGCTAGGGCAGGGCCCGAGCAGTACTTC. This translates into CSARAGPEQYF.

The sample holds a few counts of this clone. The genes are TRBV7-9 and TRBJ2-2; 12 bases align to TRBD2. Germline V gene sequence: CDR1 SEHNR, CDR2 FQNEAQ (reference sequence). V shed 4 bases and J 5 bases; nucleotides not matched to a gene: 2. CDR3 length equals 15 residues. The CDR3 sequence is CASSSLAGGTGELFF. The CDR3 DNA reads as TGTGCCAGCAGCTCGCTAGCGGGGGGGACCGGGGAGCTGTTTTTT. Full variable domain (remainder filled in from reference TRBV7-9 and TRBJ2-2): DTGVSQNPRHKITKRGQNVTFRCDPISEHNRLYWYRQTLGQGPEFLTYFQNEAQLEKSRLLSDRFSAERPKGSFSTLEIQRTEQGDSAMYLCASSSLAGGTGELFFGEGSRLTVL.

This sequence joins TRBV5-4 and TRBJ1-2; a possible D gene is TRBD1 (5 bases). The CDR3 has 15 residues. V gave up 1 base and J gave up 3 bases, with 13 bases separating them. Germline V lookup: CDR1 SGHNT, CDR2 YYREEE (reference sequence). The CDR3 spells CASSLQGGAYYGYTF. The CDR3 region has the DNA TGTGCCAGCAGCTTGCAGGGTGGGGCCTACTATGGCTACACCTTC.

The CDR3, as DNA: TGTGCCAGCAGCATCGGGGGAGGGAACCAAGAGACCCAGTACTTC. Translating it yields CASSIGGGNQETQYF. The chain uses TRBV11-1 and TRBJ2-5; 7 bases agree with TRBD2. After removal of 5 bases from V and 0 bases from J, the junction contained 6 bases not matched to a gene. The CDR3 extends over 15 amino acids. Germline V gene data show CDR1 as SGHAT and CDR2 as FQDESV (reference sequence).

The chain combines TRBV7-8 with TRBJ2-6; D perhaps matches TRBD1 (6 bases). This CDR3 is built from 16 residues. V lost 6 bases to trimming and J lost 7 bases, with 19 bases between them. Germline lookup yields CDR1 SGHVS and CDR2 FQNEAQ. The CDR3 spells CASSSGAGGSANVLTF. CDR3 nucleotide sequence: TGTGCCAGCAGTTCAGGGGCAGGCGGTAGCGCCAACGTCCTGACTTTC.